The rows below give T cell receptor beta chains drawn from one sample of a study of T cells in Graves' hyperthyroidism and ophthalmopathy. TCRdb recomputed calls from the multiplex PCR reads with MiXCR, one row per CDR3 protein. The sample carries some 490,000 distinct CDR3 sequences, approximately 22% recorded once. Material: blood. All receptors come from a woman in her sixties or seventies with Graves' ophthalmopathy. The CDR3 runs from the conserved cysteine through the conserved F or W. Each record gives: CDR3 protein, CDR3 DNA, J gene, V gene, clone size, D gene. A D gene is named only where the DNA matches it firmly. Rows may omit the clone size; those that give it use once, few, many or a size class.

CDR3aa: CASSFAGTVTTDTQYF; CDR3nt: TGTGCCAGCAGTTTTGCGGGGACAGTGACCACAGATACGCAGTATTTT; j_gene: TRBJ2-3; v_gene: TRBV12-3/TRBV12-4; abundance: many; d_gene: NA
CDR3aa: CASSEFASRRDTQYF; CDR3nt: TGTGCCAGCAGTGAGTTTGCTAGTAGGCGTGATACGCAGTATTTT; j_gene: TRBJ2-3; v_gene: TRBV2; abundance: many; d_gene: NA
CDR3aa: CASSYYRGSTMEFF; CDR3nt: TGTGCCAGCAGTTACTACCGTGGTAGTACTATGGAGTTCTTC; j_gene: TRBJ2-1; v_gene: TRBV6-6; abundance: NA; d_gene: NA
CDR3aa: CASSLLGGGTIPYEQYF; CDR3nt: TGTGCCAGCAGCCTTTTGGGGGGAGGGACGATCCCCTACGAGCAGTACTTC; j_gene: TRBJ2-7; v_gene: TRBV7-9; abundance: NA; d_gene: TRBD2
CDR3aa: CASSLWMAVPLAKNIQYF; CDR3nt: TGTGCCAGCAGCTTGTGGATGGCAGTTCCTTTAGCCAAAAACATTCAGTACTTC; j_gene: TRBJ2-4; v_gene: TRBV5-6; abundance: NA; d_gene: NA
CDR3aa: CASSWTGYVNTEAFF; CDR3nt: TGTGCCAGCAGCTGGACAGGGTACGTGAACACTGAAGCTTTCTTT; j_gene: TRBJ1-1; v_gene: TRBV7-9; abundance: NA; d_gene: TRBD1
CDR3aa: CASSLVRGKGQETQYF; CDR3nt: TGTGCCAGCAGCTTAGTTCGTGGGAAGGGACAAGAGACCCAGTACTTC; j_gene: TRBJ2-5; v_gene: TRBV7-2; abundance: NA; d_gene: NA
CDR3aa: CASSPRGTLLRYTF; CDR3nt: TGTGCCAGCAGCCCCAGGGGCACCCTCCTTCGCTACACCTTC; j_gene: TRBJ1-2; v_gene: TRBV7-9; abundance: few; d_gene: NA
CDR3aa: CSASQGSETEAFF; CDR3nt: TGCAGTGCTAGTCAGGGTAGTGAAACTGAAGCTTTCTTT; j_gene: TRBJ1-1; v_gene: TRBV20-1; abundance: many; d_gene: NA
CDR3aa: CASDLTGGGYGYTF; CDR3nt: TGTGCCAGCGACTTGACAGGGGGCGGCTATGGCTACACCTTC; j_gene: TRBJ1-2; v_gene: TRBV6-2/TRBV6-3; abundance: few; d_gene: TRBD1
CDR3aa: CAISESRGPGTEAFF; CDR3nt: TGTGCCATCAGTGAGTCACGGGGTCCGGGCACTGAAGCTTTCTTT; j_gene: TRBJ1-1; v_gene: TRBV10-3; abundance: few; d_gene: NA
CDR3aa: CASSLYSYEQYF; CDR3nt: TGTGCCAGCAGCCTCTACTCCTACGAGCAGTACTTC; j_gene: TRBJ2-7; v_gene: TRBV28; abundance: many; d_gene: NA
CDR3aa: CATSDTHSRETQYF; CDR3nt: TGTGCCACCAGTGATACACACAGCCGAGAGACCCAGTACTTC; j_gene: TRBJ2-5; v_gene: TRBV24-1; abundance: few; d_gene: NA
CDR3aa: CASSYPGQGDQPQHF; CDR3nt: TGTGCCAGCAGCTATCCGGGACAGGGTGACCAGCCCCAGCATTTT; j_gene: TRBJ1-5; v_gene: TRBV7-3; abundance: few; d_gene: TRBD1
CDR3aa: CASSARGRRAHNEQFF; CDR3nt: TGTGCCAGCAGCGCCCGAGGGCGGAGGGCCCACAATGAGCAGTTCTTC; j_gene: TRBJ2-1; v_gene: TRBV7-8; abundance: many; d_gene: NA
CDR3aa: CASSSGLAGQYEQYF; CDR3nt: TGTGCCAGCAGCTCCGGACTAGCGGGACAGTACGAGCAGTACTTC; j_gene: TRBJ2-7; v_gene: TRBV5-4; abundance: few; d_gene: TRBD2
CDR3aa: CSVTGGLSGNTIYF; CDR3nt: TGCAGCGTTACGGGGGGACTCTCTGGAAACACCATATATTTT; j_gene: TRBJ1-3; v_gene: TRBV29-1; abundance: few; d_gene: NA
CDR3aa: CASSYSHRPNTEAFF; CDR3nt: TGTGCCAGCAGTTACTCGCACAGGCCGAACACTGAAGCTTTCTTT; j_gene: TRBJ1-1; v_gene: TRBV6-2/TRBV6-3; abundance: NA; d_gene: NA
CDR3aa: CASSTVPGQGAPWTRHGNEQFF; CDR3nt: TGTGCCAGTAGTACCGTACCGGGACAGGGGGCCCCTTGGACAAGGCACGGCAATGAGCAGTTCTTC; j_gene: TRBJ2-1; v_gene: TRBV19; abundance: NA; d_gene: TRBD1
CDR3aa: CASSVSRANYGYTF; CDR3nt: TGTGCCAGCAGCGTCAGCAGGGCGAACTATGGCTACACCTTC; j_gene: TRBJ1-2; v_gene: TRBV9; abundance: NA; d_gene: NA
CDR3aa: CASSLFRTSGGVYNEQFF; CDR3nt: TGTGCCAGCAGCTTATTCCGGACTAGCGGGGGGGTATACAATGAGCAGTTCTTC; j_gene: TRBJ2-1; v_gene: TRBV7-2; abundance: NA; d_gene: TRBD2
CDR3aa: CASKIGGSHSNQPQHF; CDR3nt: TGTGCCAGCAAAATTGGGGGATCCCATAGCAATCAGCCCCAGCATTTT; j_gene: TRBJ1-5; v_gene: TRBV28; abundance: few; d_gene: NA
CDR3aa: CASRGGEGNQPQHF; CDR3nt: TGTGCCAGCCGGGGGGGCGAGGGCAATCAGCCCCAGCATTTT; j_gene: TRBJ1-5; v_gene: TRBV28; abundance: many; d_gene: NA
CDR3aa: CASSVKGVDSPLHF; CDR3nt: TGTGCCAGCAGCGTAAAAGGGGTGGATTCACCCCTCCACTTT; j_gene: TRBJ1-6; v_gene: TRBV9; abundance: NA; d_gene: NA
CDR3aa: CASSFSGNTGELFF; CDR3nt: TGTGCCAGCAGCTTTTCGGGGAACACCGGGGAGCTGTTTTTT; j_gene: TRBJ2-2; v_gene: TRBV11-2; abundance: many; d_gene: NA
CDR3aa: CASNPLAGAQYEQYF; CDR3nt: TGTGCCAGCAACCCACTAGCGGGAGCTCAGTACGAGCAGTACTTT; j_gene: TRBJ1-6; v_gene: TRBV7-2; abundance: NA; d_gene: NA
CDR3aa: CASSPNPGQGTYEQYF; CDR3nt: TGTGCCAGCAGCCCTAACCCGGGACAGGGGACCTACGAGCAGTACTTC; j_gene: TRBJ2-7; v_gene: TRBV7-9; abundance: NA; d_gene: TRBD1
CDR3aa: CSARDISGNQPQHF; CDR3nt: TGCAGTGCTAGAGATATCTCCGGGAATCAGCCCCAGCATTTT; j_gene: TRBJ1-5; v_gene: TRBV20-1; abundance: few; d_gene: NA
CDR3aa: CSARGPLIGAVRTEAFF; CDR3nt: TGCAGTGCTAGAGGGCCGTTAATCGGGGCTGTCCGCACTGAAGCTTTCTTT; j_gene: TRBJ1-1; v_gene: TRBV20-1; abundance: NA; d_gene: NA
CDR3aa: CASSLAGGTGSGELFF; CDR3nt: TGTGCCAGCAGCTTGGCCGGCGGGACTGGGAGCGGGGAGCTGTTTTTT; j_gene: TRBJ2-2; v_gene: TRBV5-4; abundance: NA; d_gene: NA
CDR3aa: CASSQEGINYGYTF; CDR3nt: TGTGCCAGCAGCCAAGAAGGGATTAACTATGGCTACACCTTC; j_gene: TRBJ1-2; v_gene: TRBV4-2; abundance: few; d_gene: NA
CDR3aa: CASSPDRWRSEQYF; CDR3nt: TGTGCCAGCAGCCCGGACAGGTGGAGAAGCGAGCAGTACTTC; j_gene: TRBJ2-7; v_gene: TRBV7-8; abundance: NA; d_gene: TRBD1
CDR3aa: CASSDPRTGVFGGYTF; CDR3nt: TGTGCCAGCAGTGACCCCCGGACAGGTGTCTTTGGTGGCTACACCTTC; j_gene: TRBJ1-2; v_gene: TRBV6-1; abundance: few; d_gene: TRBD1
CDR3aa: CASSLGFSNQPQHF; CDR3nt: TGTGCCAGCAGTTTGGGCTTTAGCAATCAGCCCCAGCATTTT; j_gene: TRBJ1-5; v_gene: TRBV28; abundance: few; d_gene: NA
CDR3aa: CAWSQEDTEAFF; CDR3nt: TGTGCCTGGAGCCAGGAAGACACTGAAGCTTTCTTT; j_gene: TRBJ1-1; v_gene: TRBV30; abundance: many; d_gene: NA
CDR3aa: CATSGTDYEQYF; CDR3nt: TGTGCCACCAGCGGGACAGACTACGAGCAGTACTTC; j_gene: TRBJ2-7; v_gene: TRBV15; abundance: NA; d_gene: TRBD1
CDR3aa: CASHFKEGRTYEQYF; CDR3nt: TGTGCCAGCCATTTTAAGGAGGGCCGGACCTACGAGCAGTACTTC; j_gene: TRBJ2-7; v_gene: TRBV10-3; abundance: few; d_gene: NA
CDR3aa: CASSLISLPDTQYF; CDR3nt: TGTGCCAGCAGCTTGATTTCCCTGCCAGATACGCAGTATTTT; j_gene: TRBJ2-3; v_gene: TRBV5-6; abundance: NA; d_gene: NA
CDR3aa: CSVVSGLPPYEQYF; CDR3nt: TGCAGCGTCGTTAGCGGGCTCCCTCCCTACGAGCAGTACTTC; j_gene: TRBJ2-7; v_gene: TRBV29-1; abundance: NA; d_gene: TRBD2
CDR3aa: CASSPLGGQEVQPQHF; CDR3nt: TGTGCCAGCAGTCCCCTCGGGGGACAGGAGGTTCAGCCCCAGCATTTT; j_gene: TRBJ1-5; v_gene: TRBV27; abundance: NA; d_gene: TRBD1
CDR3aa: CASSLDGTTYNEQFF; CDR3nt: TGCGCCAGCAGCTTGGACGGGACCACCTACAATGAGCAGTTCTTC; j_gene: TRBJ2-1; v_gene: TRBV5-1; abundance: NA; d_gene: NA
CDR3aa: CASTTPGAVYQETQYF; CDR3nt: TGTGCCAGCACGACCCCCGGGGCAGTCTACCAAGAGACCCAGTACTTC; j_gene: TRBJ2-5; v_gene: TRBV28; abundance: NA; d_gene: NA